The next 6 T cell receptor beta chains were all read from a single sample in a study of beta chain features in type 1 diabetes. Overall study findings and caveats: There was a moderate but significant shortening of TCRB CDR3s in all four CD4+ subsets of Type 1 diabetes patients.

No cognate antigen is known for these TCRs. Reverse transcribing all isolated RNA meant expressed TCRB transcripts were sequenced. Libraries were prepared by immunoSEQ multiplex PCR; TCRdb keeps only in-frame clonotypes and omits some of them. Here the sample spans 600,000 or so clones, around 15% being singletons. Source material: naive CD4+ T cells from blood. These receptors came from a man younger than 35 with type 1 diabetes.

The chain is built from TRBV7-2 and TRBJ1-2; no firm D call. In germline, CDR1 is SGHTA, CDR2 FQGNSA. Trimming removed 4 bases from V and 4 bases from J, with 7 bases in between. This CDR3 comprises 12 residues. The CDR3 region has the DNA TGTGCCAGCAGCTCATGGCGCTATGGCTACACCTTC. Protein: CASSSWRYGYTF.

A few counts support this clone. The V gene is TRBV4-3, the J gene TRBJ1-6; D is perhaps TRBD1 (6 bases). Trimming removed 0 bases at V and 4 bases at J, with 13 bases between. Germline loops: CDR1 LGHNA, CDR2 YSLEER. CDR3 length: 17 amino acids. The CDR3 DNA reads TGCGCCAGCAGCCAAGAGAGTGGCAGGGGTTATAATTCACCCCTCCACTTT. The encoded protein is CASSQESGRGYNSPLHF.

The genes are TRBV28 and TRBJ2-3; 7 bases match TRBD2. Germline CDR1 MDHEN, CDR2 SYDVKM. The CDR3 spans 13 residues. Germline trimming cut 7 bases from V and 1 base from J; bases unmatched to any gene: 2. In DNA form, the CDR3 reads TGTGCCAGCATTGCGGGGGGCACAGATACGCAGTATTTT. This gives the protein CASIAGGTDTQYF.

The chain is built from TRBV6-1 and TRBJ2-2, with D possibly matching TRBD2 (6 bases). V was shortened by 6 bases and J by 1 base, with 12 bases between the two germline ends. CDR3 length: 15 amino acids. Germline values: CDR1 MNHNS, CDR2 SASEGT. CDR3 coding DNA: TGTGCCAGCAGCGGCGGAGCGGGGAACACCGGGGAGCTGTTTTTT. It encodes CASSGGAGNTGELFF.

The chain couples TRBV18 to TRBJ1-1; TRBD1 might be the D (6 bases). With 0 bases removed from V and 0 bases from J, the gap between germline ends came to 11 bases. The CDR3 consists of 16 residues. Germline CDR1 KGHSH, CDR2 LQKENI. The CDR3 DNA follows: TGTGCCAGCTCACCACCGGTTCCAGGGGTGAACACTGAAGCTTTCTTT. Its translation: CASSPPVPGVNTEAFF.

Points on this clone: This sample includes further DNA sequences coding for the same CDR3. V gene TRBV5-1 combines with J gene TRBJ2-1; D ambiguous. The CDR3 is made up of 13 amino acids. CDR1 is SGHRS, CDR2 YFSETQ, per germline. V was clipped by 0 bases and J by 5 bases, with 6 bases between them. The CDR3 sequence: CASSLATNNEQFF. The CDR3 DNA sequence: TGCGCCAGCAGCTTGGCCACGAACAATGAGCAGTTCTTC. Together with reference TRBV5-1 and TRBJ2-1, the CDR3 gives the full variable domain: KAGVTQTPRYLIKTRGQQVTLSCSPISGHRSVSWYQQTPGQGLQFLFEYFSETQRNKGNFPGRFSGRQFSNSRSEMNVSTLELGDSALYLCASSLATNNEQFFGPGTRLTVL.